This TCR beta chain was recorded in a study of neurological immune-mediated disorders. This clonotype was picked up many times. The CDR3 totals 13 residues. Germline CDR1 MNHNY, CDR2 SVGAGI (reference sequence). The V end was cut by 10 bases, the J end by 2 bases, with 13 bases between. TCRdb re-called the 5' RACE reads through MiXCR, storing one row per CDR3 protein. The sample has more than 75,000 distinct CDR3 sequences; around 4.6% are singletons. The TCR originated in a woman aged 25 to 39 with multiple sclerosis. Sequencing was carried out using PBMCs. The rearrangement links TRBV6-6 to TRBJ2-3; no clear D gene. This chain's CDR3 is CAIGWGYTDTQYF. Here the CDR3 DNA reads TGTGCCATCGGGTGGGGATACACAGATACGCAGTATTTT.